This TCR beta chain was found in a study of T cells expressing NK-cell markers. TCRdb reprocessed the 5' RACE reads and keeps a single row for each CDR3 protein, giving no DNA. The listing records 150,000 to 180,000 distinct CDR3 sequences. CDR3 length: 15 amino acids. Germline CDR1 reads LNHDA; CDR2 reads SQIVND (reference sequence). Notes on this clonotype: The target antigen is unknown.

Points from the study as a whole: These clonotypes additionally ranked first within the CD3+CD56-NKG2C+ fraction of a handful of donors.

This sequence was found in a woman between 45 and 65 years old in good health. The rearrangement links TRBV19 to TRBJ2-1. The sequencing sample was made of blood T cells: a sorted CD56 or NKG2C T cell subset, CD4+ or CD8+ T cells, or bulk PBMC T cells (not recorded which). CDR3 region: CASSILQSSYNEQFF.